Listed below are T cell receptor beta chains from one sample, sequenced in a study of glioma-infiltrating T cells after dendritic cell vaccination. TCRdb's copy holds only in-frame clones and misses some; the assay was immunoSEQ multiplex PCR. In the table there are under 100,000 clones, 70% to 90% of which are singletons. This specimen was blood, taken before dendritic cell vaccination. These receptors were collected from a human donor with glioblastoma. Both conserved end residues are trimmed from each CDR3.

cdr3_aa v_call
ASGLFEGELF TRBV2
ASSLQGGQGGGDTQY TRBV7-6
ASSLGTGPGGELF TRBV11-3
ASSEGGVDGYT TRBV6-1
ASSPRHPPLTGELF TRBV4-2
ASSPGLAGGDEQF TRBV2
ASSMPGLAGYEQY TRBV19
ASSQRGQTDQPQH TRBV4-1
ASSTQGAQDTQY TRBV19
TSSQQLTSGRYNEQF TRBV1
ASSEAQGIGGYT TRBV6-1